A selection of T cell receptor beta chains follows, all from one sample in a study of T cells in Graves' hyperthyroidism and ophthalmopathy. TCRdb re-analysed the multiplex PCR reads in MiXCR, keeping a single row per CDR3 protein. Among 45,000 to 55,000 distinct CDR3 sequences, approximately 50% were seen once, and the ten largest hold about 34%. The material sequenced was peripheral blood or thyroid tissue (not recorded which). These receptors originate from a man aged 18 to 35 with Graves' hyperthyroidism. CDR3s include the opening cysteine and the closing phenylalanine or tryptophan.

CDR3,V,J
CASSKYAGLADTGELFF,TRBV9,TRBJ2-2
CAQGSAGANILTF,TRBV5-1,TRBJ2-6
CASSGTPGRYEQYF,TRBV7-2,TRBJ2-7
CASRVAGRDTQYF,TRBV6-5,TRBJ2-3
CSATTGTHQEAQYF,TRBV20-1,TRBJ2-5
CASSPRGGQETQYF,TRBV6-6,TRBJ2-5
CASSSRTGGNNSPLHF,TRBV13,TRBJ1-6
CASSLWGSQPQHF,TRBV6-6,TRBJ1-5
CASNPRHQETQYF,TRBV2,TRBJ2-5
CSVEFGGEETQYF,TRBV29-1,TRBJ2-5
CASSAGGRLSDEQYF,TRBV2,TRBJ2-7
CASSRDGMGQLQHF,TRBV12-3/TRBV12-4,TRBJ1-5
CASSLERGSYEQYF,TRBV5-1,TRBJ2-7
CASRGTGSPTDTQYF,TRBV6-5,TRBJ2-3
CASSLAGTGYEQYF,TRBV7-9,TRBJ2-7
CASSGGLRGETQYF,TRBV7-8,TRBJ2-5
CASSLTSGTAKETQYF,TRBV2,TRBJ2-5
CASSEGGRTYSPLHF,TRBV25-1,TRBJ1-6
CSASDNNQPQHF,TRBV20-1,TRBJ1-5
CASRRDRVLEQYF,TRBV6-1,TRBJ2-7
CASRRAETDPQHF,TRBV5-1,TRBJ1-5
CASSFDMAAFF,TRBV11-2,TRBJ1-1
CASTGVNTEAFF,TRBV7-9,TRBJ1-1
CSARRDATYEQYF,TRBV20-1,TRBJ2-7
CSVADRVDQPQHF,TRBV29-1,TRBJ1-5
CASGARANDQETQYF,TRBV7-8,TRBJ2-5